The sequence of this T cell receptor (beta chain) was determined in a study of blood T cell repertoires in COVID-19. Sequencing used immunoSEQ multiplex PCR; TCRdb keeps in-frame clones, though not all of them. Of tens of thousands of clones in the sample, roughly 80% were seen once. After removal of 4 bases from V and 8 bases from J, the junction contained 5 bases not matched to a gene. The CDR3 has 14 amino acids. The germline CDR1 and CDR2 sequences are MGHDK and SYGVNS. The sequenced material came from peripheral blood. The source of this sequence is a man at least 80 years old with active or convalescent COVID-19. The rearrangement uses TRBV25-1 and TRBJ1-6; 7 bases map to TRBD1. DNA of the CDR3: TGTGCCAGCAGTGCCCGGACAGGCGATTCACCCCTCCACTTT. Protein: CASSARTGDSPLHF.